This TCR beta chain was observed in a study of blood T cell repertoires in COVID-19. Study members were between roughly 18 and 90 years old and lived in approximately 25 US regions. Clinical history reported by participants formed the basis on which cohorts were assigned. Recovery meant two consecutive negative NP/OP PCR tests, professional clearance, or resolved symptoms. TCRdb keeps only in-frame clones here, not all; method: immunoSEQ multiplex PCR. The sample carries hundreds of thousands of clones, around 91% recorded once. The germline V gene encodes CDR1 SNHLY and CDR2 FYNNEI. V lost 4 bases to trimming and J lost 3 bases; unmatched junction nucleotides: 2. CDR3 length: 14 amino acids.

The sequence was obtained from a woman aged 18 to 35 who had recovered from COVID-19. Input material: PBMCs or T cells enriched from blood (not recorded which). V is TRBV2 and J is TRBJ2-2, with 7 bases lining up with TRBD2. The CDR3 coding sequence is TGTGCCAGCAGTGTTGCGGGGGACACCGGGGAGCTGTTTTTT. Translated: CASSVAGDTGELFF.